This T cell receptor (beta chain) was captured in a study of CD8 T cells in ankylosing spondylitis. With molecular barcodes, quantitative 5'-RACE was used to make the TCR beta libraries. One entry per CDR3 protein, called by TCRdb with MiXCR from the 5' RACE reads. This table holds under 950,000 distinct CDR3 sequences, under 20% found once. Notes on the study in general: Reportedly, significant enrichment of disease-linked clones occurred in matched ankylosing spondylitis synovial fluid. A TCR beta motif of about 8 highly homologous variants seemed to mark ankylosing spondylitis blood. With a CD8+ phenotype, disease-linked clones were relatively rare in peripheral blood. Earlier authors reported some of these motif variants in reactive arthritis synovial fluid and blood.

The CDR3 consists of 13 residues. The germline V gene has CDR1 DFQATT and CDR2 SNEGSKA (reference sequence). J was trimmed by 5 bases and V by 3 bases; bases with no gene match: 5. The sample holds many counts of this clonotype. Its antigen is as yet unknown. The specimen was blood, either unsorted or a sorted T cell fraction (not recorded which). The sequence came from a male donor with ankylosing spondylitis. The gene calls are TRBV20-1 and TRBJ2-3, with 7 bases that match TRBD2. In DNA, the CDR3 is TGCAGTGCTAGGTCCGGGGGGATAGATACGCAGTATTTT. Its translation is CSARSGGIDTQYF.